What follows are 29 T cell receptor beta chains derived from one specimen sequenced in a study of beta chain features in type 1 diabetes. The whole isolated RNA underwent reverse transcription, so sequencing captured expressed TCRB transcripts. Repertoires were generated with immunoSEQ multiplex PCR, while TCRdb's copy carries only in-frame clones and drops some. The data hold 300,000 to 350,000 clones, with 7% to 9% observed a single time. The sample taken for sequencing was central memory CD4+ T cells from blood. The receptors derive from a young woman in good health.

V is TRBV29-1 and J is TRBJ2-7; 8 nucleotides agree with TRBD2. The CDR3 consists of 12 residues. Trimming at V came to 6 bases and at J to 3 bases, leaving 4 bases not matched to a gene. Germline V gives CDR1 SQVTM, CDR2 ANQGSEA. The CDR3 coding sequence is TGCAGCGTGACAGCGGGGGACTACGAGCAGTACTTC. Its translation: CSVTAGDYEQYF.

The V gene is TRBV7-9, the J gene TRBJ1-1, with a possible D match to TRBD1 (6 bases). The V and J ends lost 2 bases and 3 bases respectively, with 19 bases between them. The CDR3 has 17 residues. Per germline, CDR1 SEHNR and CDR2 FQNEAQ (reference sequence). As DNA, the CDR3 is TGTGCCAGCAGCTTACGAGGGGGAAGCCTCGGAGACACTGAAGCTTTCTTT. Translating gives CASSLRGGSLGDTEAFF.

This clone occurred many times. The rearrangement links TRBV2 to TRBJ1-4; TRBD1 matches 9 bases. The CDR3 totals 15 residues. The V gene end was trimmed by 5 bases and the J gene end by 7 bases; junction bases not matched to a gene: 8. Germline CDR1 SNHLY, CDR2 FYNNEI. The chain's CDR3 is CASSLQGARGEKLFF. The CDR3 DNA reads as TGTGCCAGCAGTCTACAGGGGGCTCGAGGTGAAAAACTGTTTTTT. Full variable domain (outside the CDR3, taken from reference TRBV2 and TRBJ1-4): EPEVTQTPSHQVTQMGQEVILRCVPISNHLYFYWYRQILGQKVEFLVSFYNNEISEKSEIFDDQFSVERPDGSNFTLKIRSTKLEDSAMYFCASSLQGARGEKLFFGSGTQLSVL.

This clone showed up just a few times. The genes are TRBV19 and TRBJ2-5; TRBD2 aligns across 11 bases. This CDR3 comprises 14 residues. CDR1 is LNHDA, CDR2 SQIVND, per germline (reference sequence). With V trimmed by 5 bases and J by 6 bases, 5 bases remained unmatched. CDR3 residues: CASSLLAGVQTQYF. In DNA form, the CDR3 reads TGTGCCAGTAGTCTACTAGCGGGAGTTCAGACCCAGTACTTC. Complete variable domain (other parts from reference TRBV19 and TRBJ2-5): DGGITQSPKYLFRKEGQNVTLSCEQNLNHDAMYWYRQDPGQGLRLIYYSQIVNDFQKGDIAEGYSVSREKKESFPLTVTSAQKNPTAFYLCASSLLAGVQTQYFGPGTRLLVL.

A few counts support this clone. CDR3 region: CASSLGRDKKNGYTF. Here the CDR3 DNA reads TGCGCCAGCAGCTTGGGTAGGGACAAGAAAAATGGCTACACCTTC. This chain links TRBV5-1 with TRBJ1-2; perhaps TRBD1 as D (6 bases). The CDR3 spans 15 residues. Germline CDR1 SGHRS, CDR2 YFSETQ. Trimming stripped 0 bases from V and 6 bases from J, with 15 bases between.

This clone was seen a few times. The J gene is TRBJ2-3, the V gene TRBV29-1; no clear D. There are 14 residues in the CDR3. V was shortened by 5 bases and J by 4 bases, with 16 bases between the two germline ends. Germline V lookup: CDR1 SQVTM, CDR2 ANQGSEA. In DNA, the CDR3 is TGCAGCGTTCGCTTACTGGCCGGGCCAGATACGCAGTATTTT. Translating gives CSVRLLAGPDTQYF.

This clone was detected many times. This chain connects TRBV21-1 to TRBJ2-6; the table's D call of TRBD2 was not tested on the DNA. TRBV21-1 is classified as a pseudogene. This CDR3 contains 18 residues. CDR3 sequence (DNA): TGTGCCAGCAGCAAGGGTCCAAAGAGGGCGTCCGGGGCCAACGTCCTGACTTTC. This codes for CASSKGPKRASGANVLTF.

A note on this clone: A single base is all that separates this from a far larger clone, so a read error is likely. This chain links TRBV7-6 with TRBJ2-5, with unresolved D. This CDR3 region has 12 residues. Per germline, CDR1 SGHVS and CDR2 FNYEAQ. V was shortened by 4 bases and J by 0 bases, with 3 bases between the two germline ends. DNA of the CDR3: TGTGCCAGCAGCTGGTACCAAGAGACCCAGTACTTC. Its translation is CASSWYQETQYF.

This clone was recorded a few times. This rearrangement joins TRBV2 to TRBJ2-5; 10 nucleotides agree with TRBD2. The CDR3 covers 14 residues. Germline CDR1 is SNHLY and CDR2 is FYNNEI. Trimming at V came to 6 bases and at J to 3 bases, leaving 4 bases not matched to a gene. The CDR3 protein is CASRGLAGEETQYF. The CDR3 DNA sequence: TGTGCCAGCAGGGGTCTAGCGGGAGAAGAGACCCAGTACTTC. The full variable domain, rest sourced from reference TRBV2 and TRBJ2-5, is EPEVTQTPSHQVTQMGQEVILRCVPISNHLYFYWYRQILGQKVEFLVSFYNNEISEKSEIFDDQFSVERPDGSNFTLKIRSTKLEDSAMYFCASRGLAGEETQYFGPGTRLLVL.

V gene TRBV7-3 combines with J gene TRBJ2-2, with TRBD1 matching 11 bases. CDR3 length equals 15 residues. The germline V gene encodes CDR1 SGHTA and CDR2 FQGTGA. The V segment lost 5 bases and the J segment 3 bases; nucleotides outside the gene matches: 2. CDR3 sequence (DNA): TGTGCCAGCAGCCGGACAGGGGGCGACACCGGGGAGCTGTTTTTT. Amino acids: CASSRTGGDTGELFF.

The chain carries TRBV15 and TRBJ2-7; a weak D match, TRBD1 (6 bases). V was shortened by 5 bases and J by 3 bases, with 17 bases between the two germline ends. Germline assignment: CDR1 LNHNV and CDR2 YYDKDF (reference sequence). The CDR3 runs to 15 residues. The CDR3 is CATSFATGVFYEQYF. The CDR3 bases are TGTGCCACCAGCTTCGCGACAGGAGTCTTCTACGAGCAGTACTTC. Full variable domain (missing parts from reference TRBV15 and TRBJ2-7): DAMVIQNPRYQVTQFGKPVTLSCSQTLNHNVMYWYQQKSSQAPKLLFHYYDKDFNNEADTPDNFQSRRPNTSFCFLDIRSPGLGDTAMYLCATSFATGVFYEQYFGPGTRLTVT.

This sequence joins TRBV27 and TRBJ2-1; the match to TRBD2 covers 9 bases. Germline lookup yields CDR1 MNHEY and CDR2 SMNVEV (reference sequence). The V and J ends lost 4 bases and 10 bases, in that order; junction bases with no gene match: 14. This CDR3 has 16 residues. CDR3 sequence (DNA): TGTGCCAGCAGTTCGACCGGGACTAGCAGAAACGGAGAGCAGTTCTTC. It specifies CASSSTGTSRNGEQFF.

This clone occurred a few times. The chain uses TRBV14 and TRBJ2-1, with TRBD2 matching over 13 bases. The CDR3 extends over 15 amino acids. Germline values: CDR1 SGHDN, CDR2 FVKESK. J gave up 4 bases and V 4 bases, and 1 base lay outside the gene matches. For the CDR3, the DNA is TGTGCCAGCAGCCGGGGACTAGCGGGGTACAATGAGCAGTTCTTC. The encoded protein is CASSRGLAGYNEQFF.

This clone was observed a handful of times. The rearrangement joins TRBV5-1 to TRBJ2-5, with D possibly being TRBD2 (6 bases). CDR1 is SGHRS, CDR2 YFSETQ, per germline. The CDR3 is 14 residues long. V dropped 7 bases and J dropped 1 base, with 14 bases sitting between them. The CDR3 DNA follows: TGCGCCAGCGGCGGAGGGAATATCCAAGAGACCCAGTACTTC. Protein: CASGGGNIQETQYF.

This clone showed up just a few times. This chain links TRBV7-2 with TRBJ2-1; D is possibly TRBD1 (6 bases). This CDR3 contains 12 residues. Germline V gives CDR1 SGHTA, CDR2 FQGNSA. The germline V and J ends were trimmed by 5 bases and 10 bases, with 12 bases remaining between them. In nucleotides, the CDR3 is TGTGCCAGCAGCCCAAACAGGGAGGAGCAGTTCTTC. It encodes CASSPNREEQFF.

The rearrangement links TRBV4-3 to TRBJ2-1; 11 nucleotides line up with TRBD2. The CDR3 extends over 14 amino acids. J was trimmed by 15 bases and V by 0 bases; bases with no gene match: 7. The germline gives CDR1 LGHNA, CDR2 YSLEER. The DNA of the CDR3 is TGCGCCAGCAGCCAAGAGATACTAGCGGGAGTTCCGTTCTTC. Protein: CASSQEILAGVPFF.

This clone was observed at least ten times. This chain links TRBV4-3 with TRBJ1-5; unclear D gene. Per germline, CDR1 LGHNA and CDR2 YSLEER. The V gene lost 2 bases and the J gene lost 0 bases, with 8 bases spanning the gap. The CDR3 extends over 15 amino acids. The CDR3 is CASSQRAYSNQPQHF. The CDR3 nucleotides read TGCGCCAGCAGCCAACGGGCATATAGCAATCAGCCCCAGCATTTT.

V usage is TRBV6-6 and J usage is TRBJ2-7, with 7 bases identical to TRBD1. This CDR3 has 15 amino acids. CDR1 is MNHNY, CDR2 SVGAGI, per germline (reference sequence). J lost 2 bases, V lost 6 bases, and 10 bases had no gene match. The CDR3 loop reads CASSQPGQATYEQYF. DNA of the CDR3: TGTGCCAGCAGCCAACCCGGACAGGCCACCTACGAGCAGTACTTC.

This clone was seen a few times. V and J are TRBV7-2 and TRBJ2-5; the D is unclear. CDR3 size: 14 residues. From germline, CDR1 is SGHTA and CDR2 FQGNSA. The germline V and J ends were trimmed by 2 bases and 5 bases, with 12 bases remaining between them. The chain's CDR3 is CASSLYNMGETQYF. The CDR3 DNA reads as TGTGCCAGCAGCTTATATAATATGGGCGAGACCCAGTACTTC.

The chain is built from TRBV14 and TRBJ2-5; D is possibly TRBD1 or TRBD2 (5 bases each). Germline V gives CDR1 SGHDN, CDR2 FVKESK. The CDR3 sequence is 11 residues long. With 4 bases removed from V and 13 bases from J, the gap between germline ends came to 13 bases. The CDR3 region has the DNA TGTGCCAGCAGCCGGGGACGGCTTCGGTACTTC. As protein: CASSRGRLRYF.

The chain links TRBV4-1 to TRBJ2-7; D gene ambiguous. V lost 3 bases and J 3 bases, leaving 15 bases between the germline ends. CDR3 length equals 15 residues. From germline, CDR1 is MGHRA and CDR2 YSYEKL. CDR3: CASSQIGRRYYEQYF. CDR3 nucleotides: TGCGCCAGCAGCCAGATAGGCCGCCGGTACTACGAGCAGTACTTC.

Only a few counts were recorded for this clone. The chain recombines TRBV20-1 with TRBJ2-7; a weak D match, TRBD2 (5 bases). This CDR3 has 11 residues. Per the germline V gene, CDR1 is DFQATT and CDR2 is SNEGSKA (reference sequence). CDR3 sequence: CRVASSYEQYF. CDR3 bases: TGCAGGGTAGCGTCTTCATACGAGCAGTACTTC.

This clone occurred a few times. The chain couples TRBV4-1 to TRBJ2-7; D perhaps matches TRBD2 (6 bases). Germline lookup yields CDR1 MGHRA and CDR2 YSYEKL. This CDR3 has 15 amino acids. Trimming took 0 bases from V and 2 from J, leaving 11 bases between them. CDR3 in DNA: TGCGCCAGCAGCCAAGAACCGGGACTGACCTACGAGCAGTACTTC. Protein sequence: CASSQEPGLTYEQYF.

The genes are TRBV7-2 and TRBJ2-5; no firm D call. Trimming left V 1 base short and J 5 bases short, with 5 bases between. The CDR3 runs 12 residues. Germline CDR1 is SGHTA and CDR2 is FQGNSA. The CDR3 protein is CASSLVIETQYF. The CDR3 DNA reads TGTGCCAGCAGCTTAGTCATCGAGACCCAGTACTTC.

There are a few counts of this clone. This chain links TRBV27 with TRBJ2-1; TRBD2 matches at 12 bases. Germline CDR1 reads MNHEY; CDR2 reads SMNVEV (reference sequence). With V trimmed by 1 base and J by 5 bases, 3 bases remained unmatched. The length of the CDR3 is 16 residues. CDR3 loop: CASSLWASGRDNEQFF. CDR3 DNA: TGTGCCAGCAGTTTATGGGCTAGCGGGAGGGACAATGAGCAGTTCTTC.

The chain has TRBV7-9 and TRBJ2-5, with TRBD1 matching 7 bases. Germline V gene lookup returns CDR1 SEHNR and CDR2 FQNEAQ (reference sequence). The CDR3 is 14 residues long. With V trimmed by 5 bases and J by 3 bases, 6 bases remained unmatched. The CDR3 DNA reads TGTGCCAGCAGCCCCGGGACAGTTAAAGAGACCCAGTACTTC. This translates into CASSPGTVKETQYF.

This clone has a handful of counts. The gene calls are TRBV27 and TRBJ2-1; maybe TRBD1 (6 bases). Germline V lookup: CDR1 MNHEY, CDR2 SMNVEV (reference sequence). This CDR3 region has 17 residues. V lost 5 bases and J 8 bases, leaving 25 bases between the germline ends. The CDR3 region is CASSTPGHSVILDEQFF. CDR3 DNA: TGTGCCAGCAGTACGCCGGGACATAGCGTCATCCTTGATGAGCAGTTCTTC.

This clone appeared a few times. The CDR3 sequence: CASSYGGTTEAFF. As DNA, the CDR3 is TGTGCCAGCAGTTATGGGGGGACCACTGAAGCTTTCTTT. This chain links TRBV28 with TRBJ1-1, with D perhaps TRBD1 (5 bases). Germline CDR1 reads MDHEN; CDR2 reads SYDVKM. This CDR3 region has 13 residues. The V gene lost 4 bases and the J gene lost 4 bases, with 10 bases spanning the gap.

The sample holds a few counts of this clone. The chain links TRBV28 to TRBJ2-1, with 11 bases fitting TRBD2. Germline lookup yields CDR1 MDHEN and CDR2 SYDVKM. V gave up 3 bases and J gave up 8 bases; unmatched junction bases: 12. The CDR3 contains 17 residues. CDR3 coding DNA: TGTGCCAGCAGTTTCCCTCTAGCGGGAGGTGGGGACCATGAGCAGTTCTTC. Translated: CASSFPLAGGGDHEQFF.